This TCR beta chain was identified in a study of PD-L1 blockade in urothelial cancer. TCRdb's table, derived via immunoSEQ multiplex PCR, lists solely in-frame clones and lacks some. The sample lists about 56,000 clones; about 82% were seen once. From germline, CDR1 is SGHTA and CDR2 FQGNSA. The V segment lost 0 bases and the J segment 5 bases; nucleotides outside the gene matches: 4. The CDR3 loop spans 15 amino acids. Each patient gave between 1 and 8 samples, pretreatment and on-treatment. The TCR comes from a man in his fifties or sixties with urothelial cancer. The rearrangement links TRBV7-2 to TRBJ2-3, with TRBD1 matching over 8 bases. Source: PBMCs, taken around atezolizumab (anti-PD-L1) treatment. The CDR3 loop is CASSLAQGARDTQYF. CDR3 coding DNA: TGTGCCAGCAGCTTAGCCCAGGGGGCGAGAGATACGCAGTATTTT.